Listed below are T cell receptor beta chains from one sample, sequenced in a study of shared clonotypes between healthy human individuals. Libraries were prepared by immunoSEQ multiplex PCR; TCRdb keeps only in-frame clonotypes and omits some of them. The sample yields 2,500,000 or so clones, 85% to 95% seen once. The specimen sequenced was naive CD4+ T cells sorted from blood. Source of these receptors: a man between 18 and 35 years old in good health. Each CDR3 is given with its conserved first and last residue. Each record gives: V gene, clone size, CDR3 protein. Size values are once, few and many counts, or a class for expanded clones, and some rows have none.

V: TRBV28
size: NA
CDR3: CASMLTQGNTGELFF

V: TRBV11-2
size: once
CDR3: CASSPGRELFF

V: TRBV10-1
size: few
CDR3: CASSESRDPSYEQYF

V: TRBV18
size: NA
CDR3: CASSLASDPYNEQFF

V: TRBV5-1
size: NA
CDR3: CASSLGGLSTDTQYF

V: TRBV29-1
size: NA
CDR3: CSVDLTAEYGYTF

V: TRBV6-1
size: once
CDR3: CASSVGPGQAVYEQYF

V: TRBV10-3
size: NA
CDR3: CAIKGQGFSYEQYF

V: TRBV30
size: NA
CDR3: CAWSDRDEQFF

V: TRBV7-2
size: NA
CDR3: CASSLLIALAGTQETQYF

V: TRBV19
size: NA
CDR3: CASSTQGSYEQYF

V: TRBV6-4
size: NA
CDR3: CASRGGLGNTEAFF

V: TRBV7-2
size: NA
CDR3: CASSSVGLAGGGGANVLTF

V: TRBV6-5
size: few
CDR3: CASRGEWSYNSPLHF

V: TRBV29-1
size: NA
CDR3: CSVESGQGTGELFF

V: TRBV7-3
size: once
CDR3: CASSKGVEETQYF

V: TRBV5-1
size: NA
CDR3: CASSLSGGRTDTQYF

V: TRBV7-9
size: NA
CDR3: CASSLVGGLSEAFF

V: TRBV10-3
size: NA
CDR3: CATRLGADGYTF

V: TRBV7-2
size: NA
CDR3: CASSFPSSGANVLTF

V: TRBV18
size: NA
CDR3: CASSPQQGEKLFF

V: TRBV6-5
size: NA
CDR3: CASSQRVQETQYF

V: TRBV5-1
size: NA
CDR3: CATSRDNYGYTF